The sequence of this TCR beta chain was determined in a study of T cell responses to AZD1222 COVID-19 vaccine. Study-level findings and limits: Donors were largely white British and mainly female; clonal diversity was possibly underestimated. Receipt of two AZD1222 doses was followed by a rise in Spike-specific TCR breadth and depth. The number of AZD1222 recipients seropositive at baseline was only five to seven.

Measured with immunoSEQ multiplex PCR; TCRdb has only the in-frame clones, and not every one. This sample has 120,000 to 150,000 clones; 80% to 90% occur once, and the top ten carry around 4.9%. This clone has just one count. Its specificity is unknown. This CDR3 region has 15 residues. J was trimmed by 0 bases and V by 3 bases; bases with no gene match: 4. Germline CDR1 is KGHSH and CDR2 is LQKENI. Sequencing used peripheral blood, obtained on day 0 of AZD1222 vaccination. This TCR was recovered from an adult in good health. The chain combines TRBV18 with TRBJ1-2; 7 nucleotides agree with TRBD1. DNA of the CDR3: TGTGCCAGCTCACCTTGGACAGGAGCTAACTATGGCTACACCTTC. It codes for CASSPWTGANYGYTF.